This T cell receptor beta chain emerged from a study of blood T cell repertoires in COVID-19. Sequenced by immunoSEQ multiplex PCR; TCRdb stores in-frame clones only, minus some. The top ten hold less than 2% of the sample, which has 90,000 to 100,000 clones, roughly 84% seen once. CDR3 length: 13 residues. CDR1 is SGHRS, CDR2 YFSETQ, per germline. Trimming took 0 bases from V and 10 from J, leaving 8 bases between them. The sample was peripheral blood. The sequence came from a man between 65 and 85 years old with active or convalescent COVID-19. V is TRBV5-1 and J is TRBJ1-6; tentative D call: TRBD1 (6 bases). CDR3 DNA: TGCGCCAGCAGCTTGGACAGGGACTCACCCCTCCACTTT. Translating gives CASSLDRDSPLHF.